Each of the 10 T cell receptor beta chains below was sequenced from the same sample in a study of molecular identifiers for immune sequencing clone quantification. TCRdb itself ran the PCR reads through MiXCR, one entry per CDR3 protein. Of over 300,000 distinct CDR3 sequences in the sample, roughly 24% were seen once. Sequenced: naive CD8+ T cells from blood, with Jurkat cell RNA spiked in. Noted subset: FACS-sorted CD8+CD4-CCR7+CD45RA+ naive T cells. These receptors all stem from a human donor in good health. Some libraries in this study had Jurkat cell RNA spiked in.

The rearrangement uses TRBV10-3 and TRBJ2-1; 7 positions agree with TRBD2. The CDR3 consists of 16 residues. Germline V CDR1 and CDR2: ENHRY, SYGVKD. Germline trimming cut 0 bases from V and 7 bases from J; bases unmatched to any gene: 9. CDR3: CAISESSGDRWNEQFF. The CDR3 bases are TGTGCCATCAGTGAGTCGAGCGGGGATAGGTGGAATGAGCAGTTCTTC.

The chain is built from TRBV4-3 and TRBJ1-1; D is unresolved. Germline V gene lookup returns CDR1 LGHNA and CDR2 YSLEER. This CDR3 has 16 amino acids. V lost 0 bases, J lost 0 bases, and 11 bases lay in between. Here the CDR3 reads CASSQDSRVLNTEAFF. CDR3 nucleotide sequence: TGCGCCAGCAGCCAAGATTCGAGGGTCCTGAACACTGAAGCTTTCTTT.

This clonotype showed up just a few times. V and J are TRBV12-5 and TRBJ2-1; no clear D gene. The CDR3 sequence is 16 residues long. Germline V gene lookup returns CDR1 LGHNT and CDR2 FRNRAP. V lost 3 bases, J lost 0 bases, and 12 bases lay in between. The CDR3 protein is CASGFKTYTSYNEQFF. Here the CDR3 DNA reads TGTGCTAGTGGTTTTAAGACCTACACCTCCTACAATGAGCAGTTCTTC. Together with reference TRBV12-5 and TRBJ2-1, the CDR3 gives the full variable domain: DARVTQTPRHKVTEMGQEVTMRCQPILGHNTVFWYRQTMMQGLELLAYFRNRAPLDDSGMPKDRFSAEMPDATLATLKIQPSEPRDSAVYFCASGFKTYTSYNEQFFGPGTRLTVL.

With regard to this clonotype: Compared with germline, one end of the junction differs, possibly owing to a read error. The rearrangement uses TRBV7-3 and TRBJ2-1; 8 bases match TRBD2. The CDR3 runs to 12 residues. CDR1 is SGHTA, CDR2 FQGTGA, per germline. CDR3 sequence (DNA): TGTGCCGGCAGCGGGAGCCACAATGAGCAGTTCTTC. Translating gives CAGSGSHNEQFF. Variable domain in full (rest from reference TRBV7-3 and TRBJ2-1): GAGVSQTPSNKVTEKGKYVELRCDPISGHTALYWYRQSLGQGPEFLIYFQGTGAADDSGLPNDRFFAVRPEGSVSTLKIQRTERGDSAVYLCAGSGSHNEQFFGPGTRLTVL.

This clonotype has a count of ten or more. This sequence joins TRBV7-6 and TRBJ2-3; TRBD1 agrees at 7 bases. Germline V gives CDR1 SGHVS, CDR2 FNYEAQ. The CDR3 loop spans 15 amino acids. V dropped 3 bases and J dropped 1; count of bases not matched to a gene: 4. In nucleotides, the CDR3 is TGTGCCAGCAGCTTGAACAGGGGACGCACAGATACGCAGTATTTT. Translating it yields CASSLNRGRTDTQYF.

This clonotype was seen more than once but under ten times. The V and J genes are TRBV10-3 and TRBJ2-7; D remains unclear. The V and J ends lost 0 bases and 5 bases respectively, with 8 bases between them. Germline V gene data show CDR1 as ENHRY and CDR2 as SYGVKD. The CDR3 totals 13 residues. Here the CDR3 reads CAISESGPNEQYF. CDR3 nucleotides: TGTGCCATCAGTGAGTCCGGGCCTAACGAGCAGTACTTC.

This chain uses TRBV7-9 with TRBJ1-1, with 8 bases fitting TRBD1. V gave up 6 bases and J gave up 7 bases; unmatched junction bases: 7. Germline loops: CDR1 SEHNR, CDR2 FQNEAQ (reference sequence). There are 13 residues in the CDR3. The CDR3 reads CASRRTGNIEAFF. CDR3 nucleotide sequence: TGTGCCAGCAGACGGACAGGGAATATTGAAGCTTTCTTT. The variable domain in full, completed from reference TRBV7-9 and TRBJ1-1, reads DTGVSQNPRHKITKRGQNVTFRCDPISEHNRLYWYRQTLGQGPEFLTYFQNEAQLEKSRLLSDRFSAERPKGSFSTLEIQRTEQGDSAMYLCASRRTGNIEAFFGQGTRLTVV.

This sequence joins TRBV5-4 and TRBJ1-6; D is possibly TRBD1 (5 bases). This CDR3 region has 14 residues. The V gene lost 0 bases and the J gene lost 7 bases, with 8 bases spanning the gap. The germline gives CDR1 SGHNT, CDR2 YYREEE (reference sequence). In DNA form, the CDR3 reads TGTGCCAGCAGCTTGGACCCAGGGAATTCACCCCTCCACTTT. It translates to CASSLDPGNSPLHF.

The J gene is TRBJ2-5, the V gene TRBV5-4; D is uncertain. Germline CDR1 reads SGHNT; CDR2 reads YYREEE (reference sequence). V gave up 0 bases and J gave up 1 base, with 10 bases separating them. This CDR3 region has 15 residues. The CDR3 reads CASSLDQAPQETQYF. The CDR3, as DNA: TGTGCCAGCAGCTTGGATCAGGCCCCCCAAGAGACCCAGTACTTC.

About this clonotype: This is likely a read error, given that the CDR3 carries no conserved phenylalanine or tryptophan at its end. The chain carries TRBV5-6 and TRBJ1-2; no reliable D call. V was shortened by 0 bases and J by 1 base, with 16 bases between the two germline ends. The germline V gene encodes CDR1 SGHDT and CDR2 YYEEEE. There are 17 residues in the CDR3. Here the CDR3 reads CASSLGSAPLHNYGYTS. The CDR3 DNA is TGTGCCAGCAGCTTGGGGTCAGCCCCTCTTCATAACTATGGCTACACCTCC.